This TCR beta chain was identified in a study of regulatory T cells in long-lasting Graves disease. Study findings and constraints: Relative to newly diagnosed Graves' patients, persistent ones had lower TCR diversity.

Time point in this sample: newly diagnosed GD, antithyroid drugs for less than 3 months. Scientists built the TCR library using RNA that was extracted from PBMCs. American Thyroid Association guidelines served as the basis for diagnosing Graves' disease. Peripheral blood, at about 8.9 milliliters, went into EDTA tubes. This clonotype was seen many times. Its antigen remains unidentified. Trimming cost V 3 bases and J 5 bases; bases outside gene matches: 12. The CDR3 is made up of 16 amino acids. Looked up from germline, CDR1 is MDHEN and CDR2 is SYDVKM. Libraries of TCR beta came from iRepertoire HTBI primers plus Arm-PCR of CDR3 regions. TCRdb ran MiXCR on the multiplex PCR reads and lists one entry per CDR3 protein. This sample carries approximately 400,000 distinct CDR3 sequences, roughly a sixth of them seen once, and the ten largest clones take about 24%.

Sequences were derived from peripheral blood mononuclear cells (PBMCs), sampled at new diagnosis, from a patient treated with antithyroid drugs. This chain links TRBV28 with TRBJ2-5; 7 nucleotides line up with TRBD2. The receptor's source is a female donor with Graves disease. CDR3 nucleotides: TGTGCCAGCAGTTTGTCCCTAGGCGGGAGAGATGAGACCCAGTACTTC. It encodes CASSLSLGGRDETQYF.